This T cell receptor beta chain was identified in a study of T cells in Graves' hyperthyroidism and ophthalmopathy. Study overall: Any treatment followed the collection of peripheral blood at initial diagnosis.

RNA transcripts provided the source from which TCR beta CDR3 regions were amplified. An initial round of RT-PCR targeting the TCR CDR3 relied on the HTBI primer set. Each CDR3 protein is one row after TCRdb ran MiXCR on the multiplex PCR reads. The sample includes about 700,000 distinct CDR3 sequences, around 13% of them seen just once. V shed 4 bases and J shed 0 bases, with 12 bases lying between them. CDR3 length equals 15 residues. Germline-derived CDR1 and CDR2 are MDHEN and SYDVKM. Many counts were recorded for this clonotype. The sequenced sample consisted of blood. The receptor's source is a woman in her late teens or twenties with Graves' hyperthyroidism. This chain joins TRBV28 and TRBJ1-1, with unresolved D. DNA of the CDR3: TGTGCCAGCAGTTCGATGGACCGTATGAACACTGAAGCTTTCTTT. Its translation is CASSSMDRMNTEAFF.